Below are 28 T cell receptor beta chains sequenced from a single sample in a study of blood T cell repertoires in COVID-19. Assay used: immunoSEQ multiplex PCR; TCRdb lists only in-frame clones, some missing. The sample consists of 200,000 to 250,000 clones, about nine tenths of them appearing once. Sequenced input: PBMCs or T cells enriched from blood (not recorded which). Receptors originate from a woman between 18 and 29 years old who had recovered from COVID-19.

The chain is built from TRBV7-6 and TRBJ2-1; 9 bases are a match to TRBD1. With V trimmed by 4 bases and J by 9 bases, 10 bases remained unmatched. Germline V gene data show CDR1 as SGHVS and CDR2 as FNYEAQ. CDR3 size: 15 residues. CDR3 sequence: CASSYPAQGAGEQFF. The CDR3 DNA reads as TGTGCCAGCAGCTACCCCGCACAGGGGGCGGGTGAGCAGTTCTTC.

The chain carries TRBV4-1 and TRBJ2-2, with 10 nucleotides matching TRBD1. The V gene's germline CDR1 is MGHRA and CDR2 YSYEKL. J was trimmed by 6 bases and V by 3 bases; bases with no gene match: 4. This CDR3 comprises 15 residues. The CDR3 nucleotides read TGCGCCAGCAGCCAGAAGGGACAGGGGCCCGGGGAGCTGTTTTTT. This codes for CASSQKGQGPGELFF.

The chain uses TRBV12-3 or TRBV12-4 and TRBJ1-2, with D possibly being TRBD1 (6 bases). This CDR3 is built from 13 residues. The V end was cut by 4 bases, the J end by 2 bases, with 8 bases between. The CDR3 spells CASSSDRNYGYTF. In DNA, the CDR3 is TGTGCCAGCAGTTCGGACAGAAACTATGGCTACACCTTC.

The chain couples TRBV18 to TRBJ1-6; a possible D gene is TRBD1 (6 bases). Germline CDR1 KGHSH, CDR2 LQKENI. CDR3 size: 16 residues. V was cut by 3 bases and J by 9 bases, with 18 bases left in between. CDR3 sequence (DNA): TGTGCCAGCTCACCCAGGACAGACCCCTTTGGTTCACCCCTCCACTTT. Translating gives CASSPRTDPFGSPLHF.

The chain joins TRBV9 to TRBJ1-5, with a weak D call TRBD1 (6 bases). The CDR3 loop spans 15 amino acids. Trimming removed 0 bases at V and 4 bases at J, with 11 bases between. In germline, CDR1 is SGDLS, CDR2 YYNGEE. This chain's CDR3 is CASSVGGGANQPQHF. CDR3 nucleotide sequence: TGTGCCAGCAGCGTAGGAGGGGGGGCAAATCAGCCCCAGCATTTT.

This chain connects TRBV11-3 to TRBJ1-1, with D tentatively TRBD1 (5 bases). V lost 1 base and J lost 10, with 13 bases in between. The CDR3 is 13 amino acids. Germline CDR1 reads SGHNT; CDR2 reads YENEEA. This chain's CDR3 is CASSLGTSEGAFF. The CDR3 DNA reads as TGTGCCAGCAGCTTAGGGACATCGGAAGGAGCTTTCTTT.

The chain couples TRBV6-5 to TRBJ1-6; D is possibly TRBD1 (6 bases). CDR3 length: 12 residues. From germline, CDR1 is MNHEY and CDR2 SVGAGI. V lost 8 bases and J lost 7, with 9 bases in between. As DNA, the CDR3 is TGTGCCAGCGGACAGCTCAATTCACCCCTCCACTTT. Amino acid sequence: CASGQLNSPLHF.

The chain combines TRBV4-1 with TRBJ1-3, with 11 bases lining up with TRBD1. The junction had 7 bases not matched to a gene; V was cut back by 2 bases and J by 4 bases. CDR3 length equals 17 residues. Looked up from germline, CDR1 is MGHRA and CDR2 is YSYEKL. Here the CDR3 reads CASSQNRDRGDGNTIYF. CDR3 DNA sequence: TGCGCCAGCAGCCAAAACCGGGACAGGGGGGACGGAAACACCATATATTTT.

As for this clone: The sample carries other DNA sequences with the same CDR3. The chain couples TRBV3-1 (or the pseudogene TRBV3-2) to TRBJ1-2, with D hard to call. CDR3 length: 13 amino acids. Germline V CDR1 and CDR2: LGHDT, YNNKEL (reference sequence). V lost 2 bases and J 5 bases, leaving 9 bases between the germline ends. The CDR3: CASSQLTGYGYTF. Here the CDR3 DNA reads TGTGCCAGCAGCCAACTTACGGGGTATGGCTACACCTTC.

The chain recombines TRBV28 with TRBJ1-4; 7 bases agree with TRBD1. J was trimmed by 8 bases and V by 6 bases; bases with no gene match: 9. There are 14 residues in the CDR3. Germline CDR1 and CDR2: MDHEN and SYDVKM. The CDR3 bases are TGTGCCAGCAGCGAAGGGGGCGTCCGCGAAAAACTGTTTTTT. This gives the protein CASSEGGVREKLFF.

The gene calls are TRBV4-1 and TRBJ1-2; no definite D call. The length of the CDR3 is 12 residues. The germline V gene has CDR1 MGHRA and CDR2 YSYEKL. V lost 3 bases to trimming and J lost 7 bases, with 9 bases between them. The CDR3 DNA is TGCGCCAGCAGCCACGGACTCGGTGGCTACACCTTC. Translation gives CASSHGLGGYTF.

The CDR3 DNA reads as TGCGCCAGCAGCCAAGGTCTCCTTTCCCCAAAAGGGAGAGGAAACACCATATATTTT. It yields the protein CASSQGLLSPKGRGNTIYF. The V gene is TRBV4-1, the J gene TRBJ1-3; D not resolved. Trimming took 1 base from V and 4 from J, leaving 23 bases between them. The CDR3 sequence is 19 residues long. CDR1 and CDR2 (germline): MGHRA, YSYEKL.

V is TRBV6-9 and J is TRBJ2-5, with D tentatively TRBD2 (6 bases). The V gene's germline CDR1 is MNHGY and CDR2 SVAAGI. The CDR3 is 15 amino acids. The V end lost 4 bases, the J end lost 3 bases, and 15 bases lay between the germline ends. The CDR3 spells CASSSDTGGKETQYF. In nucleotides, the CDR3 is TGTGCCAGCAGTTCGGACACCGGCGGGAAAGAGACCCAGTACTTC.

This clone appeared a single time. The chain joins TRBV19 to TRBJ1-3; 8 positions agree with TRBD1. Germline V gene sequence: CDR1 LNHDA, CDR2 SQIVND (reference sequence). The junction had 13 bases not matched to a gene; V was cut back by 4 bases and J by 5 bases. There are 17 residues in the CDR3. The CDR3 sequence: CASSNQPGQENRNTIYF. CDR3 DNA: TGTGCCAGTAGTAATCAACCGGGACAGGAAAATAGAAACACCATATATTTT.

Only one count was recorded for this clone. V usage is TRBV29-1 and J usage is TRBJ1-4, with 8 bases that match TRBD1. Germline trimming cut 4 bases from V and 7 bases from J; bases unmatched to any gene: 8. Germline lookup yields CDR1 SQVTM and CDR2 ANQGSEA. This CDR3 has 14 amino acids. CDR3 nucleotide sequence: TGCAGCGTTGTCCCAGGGGGCGGTAGTGAAAAACTGTTTTTT. This codes for CSVVPGGGSEKLFF.

This rearrangement joins TRBV6-2 or TRBV6-3 to TRBJ1-2; TRBD1 matches at 7 bases. CDR1 MNHEY and CDR2 SVGEGT come from the germline V gene. The CDR3 has 14 residues. With V trimmed by 6 bases and J by 8 bases, 12 bases remained unmatched. In DNA, the CDR3 is TGTGCCAGCAGCTTGGGACAGTCCCTATGGGGCTACACCTTC. Translated, it gives CASSLGQSLWGYTF.

CDR3 DNA sequence: TGTGCCACACAGGTCGGTAGTGATAATTCACCCCTCCACTTT. Translated: CATQVGSDNSPLHF. The V and J genes are TRBV15 and TRBJ1-6, with D tentatively TRBD1 (5 bases). Trimming took 9 bases from V and 5 from J, leaving 14 bases between them. This CDR3 contains 14 residues. Germline lookup yields CDR1 LNHNV and CDR2 YYDKDF (reference sequence).

The chain combines TRBV5-4 with TRBJ1-6, with a possible D match to TRBD1 (6 bases). Germline-derived CDR1 and CDR2 are SGHNT and YYREEE (reference sequence). V dropped 4 bases and J dropped 0 bases, with 11 bases sitting between them. The CDR3 is 16 amino acids. The CDR3 DNA reads as TGTGCCAGCAGCAACGGACAGTCCTCCTATAATTCACCCCTCCACTTT. Encoded protein: CASSNGQSSYNSPLHF.

This chain joins TRBV18 and TRBJ2-2; 7 bases align to TRBD2. V lost 1 base to trimming and J lost 5 bases; unmatched junction nucleotides: 10. CDR3 size: 17 residues. The germline V gene encodes CDR1 KGHSH and CDR2 LQKENI. The chain's CDR3 is CASSPLNAGVRTGELFF. Here the CDR3 DNA reads TGTGCCAGCTCACCACTCAATGCGGGAGTACGAACCGGGGAGCTGTTTTTT.

The CDR3: CASSDLLTTSGSRTGELFF. The CDR3 DNA is TGTGCCAGCAGTGACCTCTTAACGACTAGCGGGAGTCGGACCGGGGAGCTGTTTTTT. V and J are TRBV6-1 and TRBJ2-2; 12 nucleotides line up with TRBD2. The V gene's germline CDR1 is MNHNS and CDR2 SASEGT. V lost 3 bases and J lost 5; bases outside the gene matches: 13. The CDR3 sequence is 19 residues long.

This clone was counted a single time. The CDR3 region has the DNA TGTGCCAGCGGGGACAGGACGAACACTGAAGCTTTCTTT. Residues: CASGDRTNTEAFF. This rearrangement joins TRBV2 to TRBJ1-1; 8 bases agree with TRBD1. The CDR3 extends over 13 amino acids. CDR1 and CDR2 (germline): SNHLY, FYNNEI. J lost 1 base, V lost 8 bases, and 3 bases had no gene match.

This chain joins TRBV4-3 and TRBJ1-4; D might be TRBD1 (6 bases). Germline CDR1 and CDR2: LGHNA and YSLEER. V dropped 0 bases and J dropped 8 bases, with 22 bases sitting between them. This CDR3 has 18 amino acids. CDR3 residues: CASSQERAGDALREKLFF. CDR3 nucleotide sequence: TGCGCCAGCAGCCAAGAGAGGGCAGGGGACGCCCTTAGGGAAAAACTGTTTTTT.

V is TRBV4-1 and J is TRBJ1-4; possible D gene TRBD1, 6 bases. Germline values: CDR1 MGHRA, CDR2 YSYEKL. The CDR3 runs to 19 residues. V shed 4 bases and J shed 0 bases, with 21 bases lying between them. In nucleotides, the CDR3 is TGCGCCAGCAGCCTTTCTGCCGGGACACCGCTTGCAACTAATGAAAAACTGTTTTTT. Amino acids: CASSLSAGTPLATNEKLFF.

For the CDR3, the DNA is TGTGCCAGCAGCCAAGAGGTTACAGGGGCCACCGTCAGTGGCTACACCTTC. This gives the protein CASSQEVTGATVSGYTF. The gene calls are TRBV14 and TRBJ1-2, with 7 bases fitting TRBD1. The CDR3 is 17 amino acids. Per the germline V gene, CDR1 is SGHDN and CDR2 is FVKESK. With 0 bases clipped from V and 7 bases from J, the junction kept 14 bases outside the gene matches. The full variable domain, in which reference TRBV14 and TRBJ1-2 provide the parts outside the CDR3, is EAGVTQFPSHSVIEKGQTVTLRCDPISGHDNLYWYRRVMGKEIKFLLHFVKESKQDESGMPNNRFLAERTGGTYSTLKVQPAELEDSGVYFCASSQEVTGATVSGYTFGSGTRLTVV.

The rearrangement uses TRBV6-4 and TRBJ2-1; 12 bases agree with TRBD2. The germline CDR1 and CDR2 sequences are MRHNA and SNTAGT. CDR3 length: 15 residues. Trimming took 4 bases from V and 4 from J; bases not matched to a gene: 2. The CDR3 loop reads CASSGLAGEYNEQFF. The CDR3 DNA is TGTGCCAGCAGTGGACTAGCGGGGGAATACAATGAGCAGTTCTTC.

Of note for this clone: Other DNA sequences from this sample encode an identical CDR3 as well. The chain carries TRBV18 and TRBJ1-2; TRBD1 matches at 10 bases. Germline values: CDR1 KGHSH, CDR2 LQKENI. Germline trimming cut 6 bases from V and 6 bases from J; bases unmatched to any gene: 4. The CDR3 length is 13 residues. As DNA, the CDR3 is TGTGCCAGCTCCCCGGGACAGGGGAATGGCTACACCTTC. Amino acids: CASSPGQGNGYTF.

The chain couples TRBV14 to TRBJ1-2; D gene uncertain. Germline V lookup: CDR1 SGHDN, CDR2 FVKESK. V dropped 1 base and J dropped 4 bases, with 4 bases sitting between them. This CDR3 is 12 amino acids long. The CDR3 region is CASSQVRYGYTF. CDR3 nucleotides: TGTGCCAGCAGCCAAGTTCGCTATGGCTACACCTTC.

The chain links TRBV5-1 to TRBJ2-7, with 8 nucleotides matching TRBD1. The CDR3 is 14 amino acids. In germline, CDR1 is SGHRS, CDR2 YFSETQ. V was clipped by 4 bases and J by 6 bases; unmatched bases: 9. This chain's CDR3 is CASSEPGGEGEQYF. CDR3 sequence (DNA): TGCGCCAGCAGCGAACCAGGGGGCGAGGGCGAGCAGTACTTC.